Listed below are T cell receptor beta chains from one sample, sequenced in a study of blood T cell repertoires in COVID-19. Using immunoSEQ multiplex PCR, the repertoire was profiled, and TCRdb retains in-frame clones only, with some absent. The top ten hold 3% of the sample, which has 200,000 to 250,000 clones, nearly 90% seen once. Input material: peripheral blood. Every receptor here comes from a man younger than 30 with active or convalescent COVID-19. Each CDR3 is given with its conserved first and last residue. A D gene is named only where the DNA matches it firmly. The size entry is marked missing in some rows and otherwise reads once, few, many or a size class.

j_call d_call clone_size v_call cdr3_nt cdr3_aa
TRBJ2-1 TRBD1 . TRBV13 TGTGCCAGCAGCCCCCAGGGGGCAAACTCCTACAATGAGCAGTTCTTC CASSPQGANSYNEQFF
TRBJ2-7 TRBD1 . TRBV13 TGTGCCAGCAGCACAGAACCGGGACAGGGATCCTACGAGCAGTACTTC CASSTEPGQGSYEQYF
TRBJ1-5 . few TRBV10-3 TGTGCCATCAGTGGAGGCCAGCTTAATCAGCCCCAGCATTTT CAISGGQLNQPQHF
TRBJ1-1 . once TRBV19 TGTGCCAGTAGTATAGATGGAAGGGGAACTGAAGCTTTCTTT CASSIDGRGTEAFF
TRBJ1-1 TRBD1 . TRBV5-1 TGCGCCAGCAAATCAGGGGGCTTCGCTGAAGCTTTCTTT CASKSGGFAEAFF
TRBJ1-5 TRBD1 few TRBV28 TGTGCCAGCAGTTACTCCGGGACAGGGGTTCAGCCCCAGCATTTT CASSYSGTGVQPQHF
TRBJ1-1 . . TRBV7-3 TGTGCCAGCAGCTACACGTCGGGGAGTGAAGCTTTCTTT CASSYTSGSEAFF
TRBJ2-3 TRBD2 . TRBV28 TGTGCCAGCAGTCCCTGGGGAGGGCCGGCAGATACGCAGTATTTT CASSPWGGPADTQYF
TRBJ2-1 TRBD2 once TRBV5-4 TGTGCCAGCACCTGGGGACTAGCGGGATTGGTCAATGAGCAGTTCTTC CASTWGLAGLVNEQFF
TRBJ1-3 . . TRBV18 TGTGCCAGCTCACGCGGCAGCCTTCCCTCTGGAAACACCATATATTTT CASSRGSLPSGNTIYF
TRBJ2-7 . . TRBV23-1 TGCGCCAGCAGTCGAGTCGTCCTATCCTACGAGCAGTACTTC CASSRVVLSYEQYF
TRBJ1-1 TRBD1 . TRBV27 TGTGCCAGCAGTCCCCCCGGGACAGGGGAGACTGAAGCTTTCTTT CASSPPGTGETEAFF
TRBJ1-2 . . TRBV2 TGTGCCAGCAGTAACAACAGGGCAACTAACTATGGCTACACCTTC CASSNNRATNYGYTF
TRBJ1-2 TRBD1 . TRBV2 TGTGCCAGCCGACAGGGACGGGGCTATGGCTACACCTTC CASRQGRGYGYTF